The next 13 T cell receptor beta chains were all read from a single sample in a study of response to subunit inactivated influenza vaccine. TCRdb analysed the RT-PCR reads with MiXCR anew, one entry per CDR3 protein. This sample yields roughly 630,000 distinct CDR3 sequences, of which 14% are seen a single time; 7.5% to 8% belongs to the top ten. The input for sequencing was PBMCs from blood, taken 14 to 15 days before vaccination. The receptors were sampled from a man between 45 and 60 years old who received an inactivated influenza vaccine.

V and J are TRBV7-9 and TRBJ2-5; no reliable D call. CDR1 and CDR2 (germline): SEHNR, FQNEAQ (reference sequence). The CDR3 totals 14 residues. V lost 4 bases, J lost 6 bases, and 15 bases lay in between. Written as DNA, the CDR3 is TGTGCCAGCAGCTCCGGGTCTCCCCCAAAGACCCAGTACTTC. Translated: CASSSGSPPKTQYF.

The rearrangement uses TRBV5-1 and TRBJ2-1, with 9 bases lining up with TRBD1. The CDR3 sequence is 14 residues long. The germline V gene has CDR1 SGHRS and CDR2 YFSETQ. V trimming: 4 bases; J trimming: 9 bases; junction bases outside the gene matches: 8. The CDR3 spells CASSHPGQGGEQFF. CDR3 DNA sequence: TGCGCCAGCAGCCACCCGGGACAGGGAGGTGAGCAGTTCTTC.

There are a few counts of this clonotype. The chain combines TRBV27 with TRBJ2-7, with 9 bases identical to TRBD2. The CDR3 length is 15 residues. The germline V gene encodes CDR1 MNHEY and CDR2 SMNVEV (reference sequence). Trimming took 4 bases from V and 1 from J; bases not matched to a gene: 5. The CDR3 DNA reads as TGTGCCAGCAGTTACCAGCGGGAGGCGTCCTACGAGCAGTACTTC. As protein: CASSYQREASYEQYF.

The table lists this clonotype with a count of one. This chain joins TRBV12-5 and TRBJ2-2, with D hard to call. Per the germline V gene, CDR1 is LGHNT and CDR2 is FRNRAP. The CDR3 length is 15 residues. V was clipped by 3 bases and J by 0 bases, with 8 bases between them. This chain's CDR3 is CASGFGRSNTGELFF. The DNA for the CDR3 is TGTGCTAGTGGTTTTGGTAGATCGAACACCGGGGAGCTGTTTTTT.

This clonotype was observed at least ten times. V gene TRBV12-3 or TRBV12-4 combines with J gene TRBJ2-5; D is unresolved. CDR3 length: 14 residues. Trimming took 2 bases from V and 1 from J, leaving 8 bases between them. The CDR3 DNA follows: TGTGCCAGCAGTTTAATCGCCCTCCAAGAGACCCAGTACTTC. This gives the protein CASSLIALQETQYF.

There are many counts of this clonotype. The chain's CDR3 is CASRPDTGELFF. The CDR3 DNA is TGTGCCAGCAGGCCAGATACCGGGGAGCTGTTTTTT. J is TRBJ2-2 and V is TRBV11-2; D gene ambiguous. This CDR3 has 12 amino acids. Trimming removed 6 bases from V and 5 bases from J, with 7 bases in between. From germline, CDR1 is SGHAT and CDR2 FQNNGV.

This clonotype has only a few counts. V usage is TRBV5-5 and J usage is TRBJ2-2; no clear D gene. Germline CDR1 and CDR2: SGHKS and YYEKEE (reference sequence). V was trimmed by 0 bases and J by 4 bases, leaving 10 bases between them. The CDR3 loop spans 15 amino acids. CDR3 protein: CASSLDGTSTGELFF. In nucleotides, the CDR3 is TGTGCCAGCAGCTTGGACGGCACCTCCACCGGGGAGCTGTTTTTT.

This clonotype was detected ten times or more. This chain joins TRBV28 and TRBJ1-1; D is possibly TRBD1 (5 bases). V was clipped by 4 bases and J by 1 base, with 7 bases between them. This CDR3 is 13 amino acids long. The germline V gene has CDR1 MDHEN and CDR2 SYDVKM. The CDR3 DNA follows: TGTGCCAGCAGTTGGGACTCGAACACTGAAGCTTTCTTT. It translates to CASSWDSNTEAFF.

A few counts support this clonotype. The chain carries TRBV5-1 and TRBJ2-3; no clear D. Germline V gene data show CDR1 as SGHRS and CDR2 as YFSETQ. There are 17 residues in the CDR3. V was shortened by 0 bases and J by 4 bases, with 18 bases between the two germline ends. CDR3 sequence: CASSLGPRRRGSDTQYF. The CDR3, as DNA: TGCGCCAGCAGCTTGGGGCCCAGACGGCGAGGCTCAGATACGCAGTATTTT.

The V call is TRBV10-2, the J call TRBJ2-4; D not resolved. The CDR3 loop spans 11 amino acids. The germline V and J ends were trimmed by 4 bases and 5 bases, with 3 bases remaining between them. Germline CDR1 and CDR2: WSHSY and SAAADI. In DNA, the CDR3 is TGCGCCAGCAGTGTGGAAAACATTCAGTACTTC. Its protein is CASSVENIQYF.

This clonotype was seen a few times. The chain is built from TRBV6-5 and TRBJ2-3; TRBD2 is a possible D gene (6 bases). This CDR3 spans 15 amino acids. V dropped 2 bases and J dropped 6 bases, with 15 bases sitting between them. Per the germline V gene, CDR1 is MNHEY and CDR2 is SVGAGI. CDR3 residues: CASSYRGLIGDTQYF. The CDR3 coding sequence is TGTGCCAGCAGTTACCGAGGACTAATCGGGGATACGCAGTATTTT.

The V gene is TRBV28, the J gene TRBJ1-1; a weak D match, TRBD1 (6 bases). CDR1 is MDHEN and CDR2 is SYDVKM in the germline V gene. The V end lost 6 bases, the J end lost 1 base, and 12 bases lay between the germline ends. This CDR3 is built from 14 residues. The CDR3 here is CASRLGGRNTEAFF. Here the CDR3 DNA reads TGTGCCAGCAGGCTGGGGGGGCGGAACACTGAAGCTTTCTTT.

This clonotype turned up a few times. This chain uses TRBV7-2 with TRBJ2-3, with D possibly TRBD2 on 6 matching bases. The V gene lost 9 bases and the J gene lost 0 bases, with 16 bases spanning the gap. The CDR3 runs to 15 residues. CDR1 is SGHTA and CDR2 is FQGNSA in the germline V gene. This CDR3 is CASLERVRSTDTQYF. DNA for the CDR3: TGTGCCAGTCTAGAGCGGGTCCGTAGCACAGATACGCAGTATTTT.